One and the same sample provided the 22 T cell receptor beta chains below, sequenced in a study of PD-L1 blockade in urothelial cancer. Data came from immunoSEQ multiplex PCR; TCRdb stores just in-frame clones and leaves some out. Among more than 90,000 clones listed, approximately 89% were seen once. Time point here: peripheral blood 6 weeks after treatment start. The sequences come from PBMCs, collected around atezolizumab (anti-PD-L1) treatment. The source is a man between 60 and 70 years old with urothelial cancer.

This chain joins TRBV6-6 and TRBJ1-2; unclear D gene. The CDR3 has 12 residues. Trimming pared 2 bases from V and 5 bases from J, leaving 6 bases between. Per the germline V gene, CDR1 is MNHNY and CDR2 is SVGAGI (reference sequence). This chain's CDR3 is CASSYREYGYTF. In DNA form, the CDR3 reads TGTGCCAGCAGTTACAGGGAGTATGGCTACACCTTC.

V is TRBV4-1 and J is TRBJ2-2; no clear D. V lost 1 base and J lost 1, with 10 bases in between. CDR1 and CDR2 from the germline V gene are MGHRA and YSYEKL. This CDR3 is 16 amino acids long. The CDR3 here is CASSQVNPGNTGELFF. The CDR3 nucleotides read TGCGCCAGCAGCCAAGTCAATCCAGGGAACACCGGGGAGCTGTTTTTT.

This clone was seen only once. This chain joins TRBV5-4 and TRBJ1-3; a possible D gene is TRBD1 (6 bases). V lost 3 bases and J lost 2, with 12 bases in between. The CDR3 is 15 residues long. The germline CDR1 and CDR2 sequences are SGHNT and YYREEE (reference sequence). The CDR3 DNA reads as TGTGCCAGCAGCTGGGGGGGGGCAGCTGGAAACACCATATATTTT. As protein: CASSWGGAAGNTIYF.

V is TRBV9 and J is TRBJ2-5; maybe TRBD2 (5 bases). The germline V gene encodes CDR1 SGDLS and CDR2 YYNGEE. CDR3 length: 16 amino acids. Between the trimmed V and J ends, which lost 0 bases and 3 bases, there was a span of 15 bases. CDR3 coding DNA: TGTGCCAGCAGCGTAGGTGGACTGCCCGGGGAAGAGACCCAGTACTTC. Translating gives CASSVGGLPGEETQYF.

In this sample, this clone turned up a few times. This chain joins TRBV4-2 and TRBJ1-6, with D possibly matching TRBD1 (5 bases). The ends were cut back, 0 bases at V and 9 bases at J, with 15 bases in the middle. The CDR3 has 16 amino acids. Germline V gene lookup returns CDR1 LGHNA and CDR2 YNFKEQ. CDR3 in amino acids: CASSQELSSQGSPLHF. The CDR3, as DNA: TGTGCCAGCAGCCAAGAACTTTCGAGTCAGGGTTCACCCCTCCACTTT.

The chain carries TRBV6-6 and TRBJ2-3; D possibly corresponds to TRBD2 (5 bases). Per the germline V gene, CDR1 is MNHNY and CDR2 is SVGAGI (reference sequence). V was clipped by 4 bases and J by 5 bases, with 19 bases between them. The CDR3 spans 16 residues. The CDR3 nucleotides are TGTGCCAGCAGTTCCCCGGCGGCAAGCGGCAGAGATACGCAGTATTTT. This encodes CASSSPAASGRDTQYF.

The rearrangement uses TRBV7-2 and TRBJ2-2; TRBD1 is a possible D gene (5 bases). Germline values: CDR1 SGHTA, CDR2 FQGNSA. Between the trimmed V and J ends, which lost 5 bases and 2 bases, there was a span of 12 bases. CDR3 length equals 15 residues. In nucleotides, the CDR3 is TGTGCCAGCAGCCGACCGACAGAAAACACCGGGGAGCTGTTTTTT. This sequence encodes CASSRPTENTGELFF.

This sequence joins TRBV7-9 and TRBJ2-7; D remains unclear. Per the germline V gene, CDR1 is SEHNR and CDR2 is FQNEAQ (reference sequence). V dropped 4 bases and J dropped 5 bases, with 6 bases sitting between them. This CDR3 is 11 amino acids long. Here the CDR3 reads CASSSRDEQYF. The DNA of the CDR3 is TGTGCCAGCAGCTCCCGGGACGAGCAGTACTTC.

The chain combines TRBV18 with TRBJ2-1; no firm D call. Trimming took 1 base from V and 3 from J, leaving 13 bases between them. In germline, CDR1 is KGHSH, CDR2 LQKENI. This CDR3 contains 16 residues. CDR3 nucleotides: TGTGCCAGCTCACCACTCCAAGCGCAAGGCTACAATGAGCAGTTCTTC. Its translation: CASSPLQAQGYNEQFF.

This rearrangement joins TRBV30 to TRBJ2-7; 9 nucleotides line up with TRBD2. V shed 0 bases, J shed 2 bases, and the junction held 11 bases outside the gene matches. This CDR3 has 17 residues. Looked up from germline, CDR1 is GTSNPN and CDR2 is SVGIG (reference sequence). The CDR3 region is CAWSVKLGLANTYEQYF. CDR3 sequence (DNA): TGTGCCTGGAGTGTAAAATTGGGACTAGCCAATACCTACGAGCAGTACTTC. Looking up the rest from reference TRBV30 and TRBJ2-7 gives the full variable domain: SQTIHQWPATLVQPVGSPLSLECTVEGTSNPNLYWYRQAAGRGLQLLFYSVGIGQISSEVPQNLSASRPQDRQFILSSKKLLLSDSGFYLCAWSVKLGLANTYEQYFGPGTRLTVT.

The chain joins TRBV7-9 to TRBJ2-7, with TRBD1 matching 10 bases. CDR1 and CDR2 from the germline V gene are SEHNR and FQNEAQ (reference sequence). The CDR3 is 15 residues long. V gave up 5 bases and J gave up 4 bases; unmatched junction bases: 8. CDR3 loop: CASSDRDRGKYEQYF. DNA of the CDR3: TGTGCCAGCAGCGACCGGGACAGGGGAAAGTACGAGCAGTACTTC.

DNA of the CDR3: TGTGCCAGCAGCTTTCAGGGGGCTCGCTACGAGCAGTACTTC. Translated: CASSFQGARYEQYF. The genes are TRBV11-2 and TRBJ2-7, with 8 nucleotides matching TRBD1. The V segment lost 3 bases and the J segment 3 bases; nucleotides outside the gene matches: 4. CDR1 and CDR2 from the germline V gene are SGHAT and FQNNGV. The CDR3 runs 14 residues.

The chain combines TRBV6-7 with TRBJ1-5; weak D call: TRBD1 (6 bases). TRBV6-7 is given ORF status, its function remaining uncertain. Trimming removed 9 bases from V and 1 base from J, with 13 bases in between. The CDR3 sequence is 14 residues long. The DNA of the CDR3 is TGTGCCAGACAAGACAGGACCAGCAATCAGCCCCAGCATTTT. Translation gives CARQDRTSNQPQHF.

This CDR3 is CASRRTGGTYEQYF. For the CDR3, the DNA is TGTGCCAGCAGGAGGACAGGGGGTACCTACGAGCAGTACTTC. The V gene is TRBV27, the J gene TRBJ2-7; TRBD1 aligns across 10 bases. Trimming took 6 bases from V and 2 from J; bases not matched to a gene: 4. Germline CDR1 and CDR2: MNHEY and SMNVEV (reference sequence). The CDR3 has 14 amino acids.

The CDR3 coding sequence is TGCGCCAGCAGCGCCGGGACTGATGCGAACACCGGGGAGCTGTTTTTT. This sequence encodes CASSAGTDANTGELFF. The chain carries TRBV5-1 and TRBJ2-2; TRBD2 is a possible D gene (6 bases). The CDR3 contains 16 residues. Germline-derived CDR1 and CDR2 are SGHRS and YFSETQ. Trimming removed 4 bases at V and 0 bases at J, with 13 bases between.

This chain uses TRBV11-1 with TRBJ1-1; D perhaps matches TRBD1 (6 bases). Trimming removed 5 bases at V and 7 bases at J, with 14 bases between. The CDR3 length is 13 residues. In germline, CDR1 is SGHAT, CDR2 FQDESV (reference sequence). In nucleotides, the CDR3 is TGTGCCAGCAGCCCCGGGGACAACCGTGAAGCTTTCTTT. Protein sequence: CASSPGDNREAFF.

The chain joins TRBV2 to TRBJ2-7; D is unresolved. V was clipped by 7 bases and J by 3 bases, with 13 bases between them. Germline V lookup: CDR1 SNHLY, CDR2 FYNNEI. This CDR3 is built from 13 residues. The CDR3, as DNA: TGTGCCAGCACCTCTGATCAGAACTACGAGCAGTACTTC. Amino acid sequence: CASTSDQNYEQYF.

The chain carries TRBV2 and TRBJ2-1, with 11 nucleotides matching TRBD2. The CDR3 covers 16 residues. Trimming at V came to 5 bases and at J to 4 bases, leaving 7 bases not matched to a gene. The germline gives CDR1 SNHLY, CDR2 FYNNEI. The CDR3 DNA is TGTGCCAGCAGTTTTCAGACTAGCGGGGAATACAATGAGCAGTTCTTC. Protein: CASSFQTSGEYNEQFF.

J is TRBJ2-1 and V is TRBV9, with 7 bases identical to TRBD2. CDR1 is SGDLS and CDR2 is YYNGEE in the germline V gene. V trimming: 0 bases; J trimming: 0 bases; junction bases outside the gene matches: 3. The CDR3 sequence is 16 residues long. The CDR3 DNA is TGTGCCAGCAGCGTAGATGCGGGGGACTCCTACAATGAGCAGTTCTTC. Amino acids: CASSVDAGDSYNEQFF.

The table lists this clone with a few counts. The chain is built from TRBV14 and TRBJ2-5; 8 bases are a match to TRBD1. CDR1 SGHDN and CDR2 FVKESK come from the germline V gene. There are 17 residues in the CDR3. The junction had 12 bases not matched to a gene; V was cut back by 0 bases and J by 6 bases. The CDR3 DNA follows: TGTGCCAGCAGCCAAGACGCTTGGGGCAGGGGGCTAAAGACCCAGTACTTC. Protein: CASSQDAWGRGLKTQYF.

This chain uses TRBV30 with TRBJ2-7; 12 bases map to TRBD1. The CDR3 totals 17 residues. The V gene's germline CDR1 is GTSNPN and CDR2 SVGIG (reference sequence). V gave up 0 bases and J gave up 2 bases; unmatched junction bases: 8. The CDR3 nucleotides are TGTGCCTGGAGTGTAAACCCCGGGACAGGGGGCGCCTACGAGCAGTACTTC. This encodes CAWSVNPGTGGAYEQYF.

This clone occurred once. This chain joins TRBV30 and TRBJ2-1; TRBD2 matches at 9 bases. Trimming cost V 0 bases and J 7 bases; bases outside gene matches: 7. The germline V gene encodes CDR1 GTSNPN and CDR2 SVGIG (reference sequence). The CDR3 runs 15 residues. The CDR3 bases are TGTGCCTGGAGTGTACGGAGCGGGGGGAGTAATGAGCAGTTCTTC. Translation gives CAWSVRSGGSNEQFF.